This T cell receptor beta chain was identified during a study of blood T cell repertoires in COVID-19. Sequenced by immunoSEQ multiplex PCR; TCRdb stores in-frame clones only, minus some. The sample has roughly 50,000 clones, approximately 91% seen once. The CDR3 is 16 amino acids. With V trimmed by 4 bases and J by 5 bases, 11 bases remained unmatched. The germline V gene encodes CDR1 KGHDR and CDR2 SFDVKD. This clonotype was obtained from a woman in her fifties or sixties with active COVID-19. This chain connects TRBV24-1 to TRBJ2-5; 8 nucleotides line up with TRBD2. Source material: peripheral blood. The chain's CDR3 is CATSDPGSGGGETQYF. The CDR3, as DNA: TGTGCCACCAGTGACCCGGGGAGCGGGGGTGGGGAGACCCAGTACTTC.